A single sample is the source of the 16 T cell receptor beta chains below, sequenced in a study of graft-versus-host responses after intestinal transplantation. These receptors have no identified antigens. Clones were sequenced by immunoSEQ multiplex PCR, and TCRdb holds only the in-frame ones, with some missing. The sample consists of 85,000 to 90,000 clones, more than 90% of them appearing once. Here the sequenced sample was unstimulated CD4+ T cells sorted from spleen or lymph node cells, taken before intestinal transplant. The receptor set was obtained from a human donor who received an intestinal transplant.

The chain employs TRBV21-1 and TRBJ2-1; TRBD1 is the table's D call, not checked against the DNA. TRBV21-1 is a pseudogene. The CDR3 totals 19 residues. CDR3 in amino acids: CASNKQGSEPVSSYNEQFF. The DNA of the CDR3 is TGTGCCAGCAACAAACAGGGGTCCGAACCCGTAAGCTCCTACAATGAGCAGTTCTTC.

The chain has TRBV28 and TRBJ1-6; D is undetermined. Trimming left V 6 bases short and J 4 bases short, with 10 bases between. CDR1 is MDHEN, CDR2 SYDVKM, per germline. The CDR3 is 14 residues long. The CDR3 protein is CASSLLGYNSPLHF. The CDR3 region has the DNA TGTGCCAGCAGCCTGCTCGGTTATAATTCACCCCTCCACTTT.

The chain carries TRBV6-6 and TRBJ2-1; D is possibly TRBD2 (7 bases). This CDR3 contains 16 residues. Germline V gives CDR1 MNHNY, CDR2 SVGAGI (reference sequence). Trimming took off 2 bases at V and 1 base at J, with 12 bases between the two ends. The CDR3, as DNA: TGTGCCAGCAGTTACCTGGGGGGGCAATCCTACAATGAGCAGTTCTTC. Translating it yields CASSYLGGQSYNEQFF.

The genes are TRBV7-9 and TRBJ2-3; D is uncertain. The V end lost 5 bases, the J end lost 4 bases, and 19 bases lay between the germline ends. From germline, CDR1 is SEHNR and CDR2 FQNEAQ (reference sequence). The CDR3 loop spans 16 amino acids. CDR3 amino acids: CASSLDLRIYADTQYF. The CDR3 region has the DNA TGTGCCAGCAGCCTCGACCTAAGAATTTACGCAGATACGCAGTATTTT.

The CDR3, as DNA: TGTGCCAGCAGTGAAACATTTCGGGTCATTGAAGCTTTCTTT. This encodes CASSETFRVIEAFF. This chain joins TRBV6-5 and TRBJ1-1; D gene ambiguous. V lost 5 bases and J 7 bases, leaving 17 bases between the germline ends. Germline V CDR1 and CDR2: MNHEY, SVGAGI. The CDR3 has 14 residues.

The V call is TRBV5-6, the J call TRBJ1-5; D may be TRBD1 (5 bases). Germline CDR1 reads SGHDT; CDR2 reads YYEEEE. Trimming shortened V by 0 bases and J by 3 bases, and 13 bases separated the two germline ends. The CDR3 has 16 residues. The CDR3 region has the DNA TGTGCCAGCAGCTTGGGAGGGGCCGCCACCAATCAGCCCCAGCATTTT. Protein: CASSLGGAATNQPQHF.

This sequence joins TRBV5-4 and TRBJ2-1; D gene ambiguous. This CDR3 spans 15 amino acids. The V gene lost 4 bases and the J gene lost 9 bases, with 20 bases spanning the gap. Germline CDR1 is SGHNT and CDR2 is YYREEE (reference sequence). CDR3 in amino acids: CASSPDLTRGAEQFF. The CDR3 bases are TGTGCCAGCAGCCCCGACTTGACCCGAGGCGCTGAGCAGTTCTTC.

The V and J genes are TRBV7-6 and TRBJ2-5; 8 bases match TRBD2. Germline values: CDR1 SGHVS, CDR2 FNYEAQ. The CDR3 length is 17 residues. Trimming took 3 bases from V and 1 from J; bases not matched to a gene: 10. The CDR3 is CASSFGGSSGTQETQYF. In DNA, the CDR3 is TGTGCCAGCAGCTTTGGCGGGAGTAGCGGGACCCAAGAGACCCAGTACTTC.

This chain connects TRBV2 to TRBJ1-2, with D possibly matching TRBD1 (5 bases). CDR3 length: 15 residues. Trimming removed 4 bases from V and 4 bases from J, with 16 bases in between. Germline CDR1 SNHLY, CDR2 FYNNEI. DNA of the CDR3: TGTGCCAGCAGTGGAATTCAGGGTCCCCTCTATGGCTACACCTTC. This translates into CASSGIQGPLYGYTF.

This chain connects TRBV7-2 to TRBJ2-1, with TRBD2 matching 8 bases. Per germline, CDR1 SGHTA and CDR2 FQGNSA. Germline trimming cut 1 base from V and 8 bases from J; bases unmatched to any gene: 7. The CDR3 spans 15 residues. The CDR3 sequence: CASSLGGGRIDEQFF. As DNA, the CDR3 is TGTGCCAGCAGCTTAGGGGGCGGGAGGATCGATGAGCAGTTCTTC. Based on the CDR3 plus reference TRBV7-2 and TRBJ2-1, the full variable domain is GAGVSQSPSNKVTEKGKDVELRCDPISGHTALYWYRQSLGQGLEFLIYFQGNSAPDKSGLPSDRFSAERTGGSVSTLTIQRTQQEDSAVYLCASSLGGGRIDEQFFGPGTRLTVL.

This chain links TRBV7-2 with TRBJ1-2, with D maybe TRBD1 (5 bases). The V end was cut by 7 bases, the J end by 4 bases, with 16 bases between. CDR3 size: 14 residues. Germline values: CDR1 SGHTA, CDR2 FQGNSA. CDR3 sequence (DNA): TGTGCCAGCACCAGAATGGGGACCCTCTATGGCTACACCTTC. Translation gives CASTRMGTLYGYTF.

The chain recombines TRBV7-2 with TRBJ2-7; TRBD1 might be the D (6 bases). The germline CDR1 and CDR2 sequences are SGHTA and FQGNSA. The CDR3 has 14 amino acids. Trimming stripped 1 base from V and 6 bases from J, with 13 bases between. The CDR3 DNA reads as TGTGCCAGCAGCTTAGACAGGGTCTACTTCGAGCAGTACTTC. It translates to CASSLDRVYFEQYF.

The chain links TRBV9 to TRBJ2-3, with TRBD2 matching 12 bases. The CDR3 is 18 amino acids. Germline-derived CDR1 and CDR2 are SGDLS and YYNGEE. V trimming: 4 bases; J trimming: 6 bases; junction bases outside the gene matches: 15. The DNA of the CDR3 is TGTGCCAGCAGCAGAATACCCCTTCCTAGCGGGAGGGTGGATACGCAGTATTTT. It yields the protein CASSRIPLPSGRVDTQYF.

Of note for this clone: This specimen includes other DNA sequences encoding the same CDR3. This rearrangement joins TRBV5-4 to TRBJ1-2; D is uncertain. Germline V lookup: CDR1 SGHNT, CDR2 YYREEE (reference sequence). Trimming pared 6 bases from V and 4 bases from J, leaving 22 bases between. The CDR3 has 16 residues. The CDR3: CASTLVIPGKTYGYTF. CDR3 DNA: TGTGCCAGCACTCTCGTCATACCAGGAAAGACCTATGGCTACACCTTC.

The V and J genes are TRBV19 and TRBJ2-7; D is perhaps TRBD1 (6 bases). Between the trimmed V and J ends, which lost 3 bases and 6 bases, there was a span of 9 bases. CDR3 length: 12 residues. Germline V CDR1 and CDR2: LNHDA, SQIVND (reference sequence). The CDR3: CASSMGTREQYF. The CDR3 nucleotides are TGTGCCAGTAGTATGGGGACACGCGAGCAGTACTTC.

The rearrangement uses TRBV6-1 and TRBJ2-3, with 12 nucleotides matching TRBD2. The CDR3 has 14 amino acids. Per the germline V gene, CDR1 is MNHNS and CDR2 is SASEGT. The ends lost 8 bases at V and 7 bases at J; junction bases unmatched: 7. CDR3 region: CASSASGRVNTQYF. The CDR3 region has the DNA TGTGCCAGCTCTGCTAGCGGGAGGGTGAATACGCAGTATTTT.